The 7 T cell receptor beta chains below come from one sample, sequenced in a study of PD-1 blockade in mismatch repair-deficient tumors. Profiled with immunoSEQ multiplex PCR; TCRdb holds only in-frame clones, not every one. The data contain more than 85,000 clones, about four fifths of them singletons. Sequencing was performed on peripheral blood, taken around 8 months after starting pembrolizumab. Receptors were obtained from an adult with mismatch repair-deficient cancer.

DNA for the CDR3: TGCGCCAGCAGCCAAGAACAGACAAAAAGTATTCAGTACTTC. Translated, it gives CASSQEQTKSIQYF. The V and J genes are TRBV4-1 and TRBJ2-4; D not certain. CDR3 length equals 14 residues. V was pared by 0 bases and J by 10 bases, with 13 bases between. Germline CDR1 MGHRA, CDR2 YSYEKL.

The CDR3 region is CASSSGSEQFF. In DNA, the CDR3 is TGTGCCAGCAGCTCCGGGTCCGAGCAGTTCTTC. The chain couples TRBV5-4 to TRBJ2-1; no clear D gene. V lost 3 bases and J lost 10, with 8 bases in between. The length of the CDR3 is 11 residues. Per the germline V gene, CDR1 is SGHNT and CDR2 is YYREEE (reference sequence).

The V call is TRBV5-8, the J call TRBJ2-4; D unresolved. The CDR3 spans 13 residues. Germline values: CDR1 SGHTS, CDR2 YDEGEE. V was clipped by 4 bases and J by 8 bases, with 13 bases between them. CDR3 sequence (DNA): TGTGCCAGCAGCCTGGAGAGGACGGACATTCAGTACTTC. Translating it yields CASSLERTDIQYF.

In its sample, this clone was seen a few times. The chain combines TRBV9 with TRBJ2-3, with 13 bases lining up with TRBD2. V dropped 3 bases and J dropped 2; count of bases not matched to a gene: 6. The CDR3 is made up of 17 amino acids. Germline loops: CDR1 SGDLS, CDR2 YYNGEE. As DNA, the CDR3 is TGTGCCAGCAGCGACCCGGGACTAGCGGGACCCACAGATACGCAGTATTTT. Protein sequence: CASSDPGLAGPTDTQYF.

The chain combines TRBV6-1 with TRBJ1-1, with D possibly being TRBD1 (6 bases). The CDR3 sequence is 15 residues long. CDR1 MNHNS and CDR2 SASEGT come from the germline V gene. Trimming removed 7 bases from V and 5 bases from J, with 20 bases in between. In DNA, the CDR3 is TGTGCCAGCACCCCCCTAGGGGGGGTTATGACTGAAGCTTTCTTT. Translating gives CASTPLGGVMTEAFF.

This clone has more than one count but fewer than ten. CDR3 amino acids: CASSEGAGGSRETQYF. The CDR3 DNA is TGTGCCAGCAGTGAAGGTGCGGGAGGTAGCAGAGAGACCCAGTACTTC. V gene TRBV6-1 combines with J gene TRBJ2-5, with TRBD2 matching over 8 bases. This CDR3 region has 16 residues. Germline V gene sequence: CDR1 MNHNS, CDR2 SASEGT. Trimming removed 1 base from V and 4 bases from J; junction bases left unmatched: 8.

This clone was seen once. The CDR3 reads CASSPPGSSGANVLTF. The CDR3 bases are TGTGCCAGCTCACCTCCAGGGTCCTCTGGGGCCAACGTCCTGACTTTC. The V call is TRBV18, the J call TRBJ2-6; tentatively, D is TRBD1 (5 bases). V was trimmed by 3 bases and J by 0 bases, leaving 9 bases between them. The CDR3 extends over 16 amino acids. Germline values: CDR1 KGHSH, CDR2 LQKENI.